These 12 T cell receptor beta chains were sequenced from one sample in a study of blood T cell repertoires in COVID-19. Data came from immunoSEQ multiplex PCR; TCRdb stores just in-frame clones and leaves some out. Altogether 150,000 to 200,000 clones are present, roughly 85% being singletons, with the ten largest covering more than 4.5%. Sequencing used peripheral blood. The receptors come from a woman in her twenties or thirties with acute or convalescent COVID-19.

This chain joins TRBV9 and TRBJ1-1; a possible D gene is TRBD1 (6 bases). Germline V gene sequence: CDR1 SGDLS, CDR2 YYNGEE. Trimming removed 6 bases at V and 5 bases at J, with 17 bases between. CDR3 length equals 14 residues. The CDR3 DNA sequence: TGTGCCAGCACCCAAGGGGGTAGTGGGACTGAAGCTTTCTTT. This gives the protein CASTQGGSGTEAFF.

Written as DNA, the CDR3 is TGTGCCAGCAGTTCCTTCGGACAGGGAGTAGGGACTGAAGCTTTCTTT. The encoded protein is CASSSFGQGVGTEAFF. V usage is TRBV7-9 and J usage is TRBJ1-1; TRBD1 matches 8 bases. V gave up 6 bases and J gave up 5 bases; unmatched junction bases: 14. Per germline, CDR1 SEHNR and CDR2 FQNEAQ (reference sequence). The CDR3 contains 16 residues.

This chain connects TRBV12-3 or TRBV12-4 to TRBJ2-5, with a possible D match to TRBD2 (5 bases). V shed 7 bases and J shed 4 bases, with 13 bases lying between them. The CDR3 covers 13 residues. DNA of the CDR3: TGTGCCAGCAAGGTGACTGCGGGAGAGACCCAGTACTTC. This encodes CASKVTAGETQYF.

The V gene is TRBV10-3, the J gene TRBJ2-7; D remains ambiguous. The length of the CDR3 is 17 residues. V lost 2 bases and J lost 0, with 17 bases in between. Germline V gene lookup returns CDR1 ENHRY and CDR2 SYGVKD. CDR3 loop: CAISEPGYEFGSYEQYF. The CDR3, as DNA: TGTGCCATCAGTGAGCCTGGTTATGAGTTTGGCTCCTACGAGCAGTACTTC.

This chain uses TRBV3-1 (or the pseudogene TRBV3-2) with TRBJ2-7; a possible D gene is TRBD2 (5 bases). Per the germline V gene, CDR1 is LGHDT and CDR2 is YNNKEL (reference sequence). V dropped 1 base and J dropped 6 bases, with 10 bases sitting between them. This CDR3 comprises 13 residues. The CDR3, as DNA: TGTGCCAGCAGCCAAGGTCACGGAGGCGAGCAGTACTTC. This sequence encodes CASSQGHGGEQYF.

This chain connects TRBV6-6 to TRBJ2-7; 8 nucleotides match TRBD2. This CDR3 contains 14 residues. Losses at the gene ends were 2 bases for V and 4 bases for J; bases not matched to a gene: 4. Germline V gene data show CDR1 as MNHNY and CDR2 as SVGAGI (reference sequence). The CDR3 nucleotides read TGTGCCAGCAGTTACGGGGGGACTAGATACGAGCAGTACTTC. Protein: CASSYGGTRYEQYF.

The V and J genes are TRBV24-1 and TRBJ2-2; D gene unclear. In germline, CDR1 is KGHDR, CDR2 SFDVKD. The CDR3 has 14 amino acids. Trimming took off 5 bases at V and 2 bases at J, with 8 bases between the two ends. The CDR3 nucleotides are TGTGCCACCAGTGTAAGGAGTAACACCGGGGAGCTGTTTTTT. Amino acid sequence: CATSVRSNTGELFF.

V is TRBV27 and J is TRBJ2-3; tentatively, D is TRBD1 (6 bases). There are 15 residues in the CDR3. V was clipped by 2 bases and J by 0 bases, with 9 bases between them. Germline lookup yields CDR1 MNHEY and CDR2 SMNVEV (reference sequence). CDR3: CASSLGQISTDTQYF. The CDR3 DNA reads TGTGCCAGCAGTTTAGGACAGATTAGCACAGATACGCAGTATTTT.

The V and J genes are TRBV12-3 or TRBV12-4 and TRBJ2-5, with D possibly being TRBD1 (6 bases). The CDR3 has 13 residues. Trimming removed 3 bases at V and 5 bases at J, with 10 bases between. Here the CDR3 DNA reads TGTGCCAGCAGTTTCGGTACAGGGGAGACCCAGTACTTC. Protein product: CASSFGTGETQYF.

This clone was seen just once. The rearrangement uses TRBV4-1 and TRBJ2-7, with 12 bases fitting TRBD2. This CDR3 is 16 amino acids long. Germline CDR1 and CDR2: MGHRA and YSYEKL. Germline trimming cut 1 base from V and 2 bases from J; bases unmatched to any gene: 3. CDR3 protein: CASSQALAGGPYEQYF. CDR3 nucleotides: TGCGCCAGCAGCCAAGCTCTAGCGGGGGGGCCCTACGAGCAGTACTTC.

The chain couples TRBV3-1 (or the pseudogene TRBV3-2) to TRBJ2-1, with TRBD2 identical over 9 bases. CDR3 length equals 14 residues. Trimming took 0 bases from V and 10 from J; bases not matched to a gene: 4. Germline V gene lookup returns CDR1 LGHDT and CDR2 YNNKEL (reference sequence). The CDR3 loop is CASSQEAGGPEQFF. In nucleotides, the CDR3 is TGTGCCAGCAGCCAAGAAGCGGGGGGACCCGAGCAGTTCTTC.

This sequence joins TRBV10-3 and TRBJ2-5; weak D call: TRBD2 (6 bases). V was pared by 3 bases and J by 7 bases, with 15 bases between. The CDR3 totals 14 residues. Germline loops: CDR1 ENHRY, CDR2 SYGVKD. CDR3 sequence: CAISEPRDSGTQYF. Written as DNA, the CDR3 is TGTGCCATCAGTGAACCCCGGGACTCTGGGACCCAGTACTTC.